This TCR beta chain was profiled in a study of cytomegalovirus exposure and HLA in healthy donors. From germline, CDR1 is SGHVS and CDR2 FNYEAQ. The length of the CDR3 is 15 residues. Trimming took off 4 bases at V and 4 bases at J, with 14 bases between the two ends. Some clones are missing from TCRdb's copy, which holds only in-frame ones; the method was immunoSEQ multiplex PCR. The table records about 140,000 clones, roughly 81% of them present only once. The source of this sequence is a woman under 40 in good health and CMV-seronegative. Sample: PBMCs. The V and J genes are TRBV7-6 and TRBJ1-3, with TRBD1 as a possible D gene (5 bases). The CDR3 region is CASSSDRGSGNTIYF. DNA for the CDR3: TGTGCCAGCAGCTCAGATAGGGGTTCGGGAAACACCATATATTTT.